Shown below are 28 T cell receptor beta chains from a single sample sequenced in a study of identifying expanded T cells in peripheral blood. TCRdb's copy holds only in-frame clones and misses some; the assay was immunoSEQ multiplex PCR. The sample includes tens of thousands of clones, more than 75% seen only once; the top ten take roughly 4.5%. Sequencing used blood. Every receptor here comes from a person aged 18-70 years in good health.

The genes are TRBV9 and TRBJ2-5; possible D gene TRBD2, 7 bases. Trimming shortened V by 5 bases and J by 5 bases, and 16 bases separated the two germline ends. Germline-derived CDR1 and CDR2 are SGDLS and YYNGEE. The CDR3 has 14 amino acids. The CDR3: CASSRGGPGETQYF. CDR3 in DNA: TGTGCCAGCAGTCGCGGGGGCCCGGGTGAGACCCAGTACTTC.

J is TRBJ2-7 and V is TRBV30; D not resolved. Germline CDR1 GTSNPN, CDR2 SVGIG (reference sequence). Trimming left V 5 bases short and J 2 bases short, with 7 bases between. The CDR3 is 11 residues long. Here the CDR3 DNA reads TGTGCCTGGTCCCCGGCCTACGAGCAGTACTTC. Translation gives CAWSPAYEQYF.

The chain couples TRBV5-1 to TRBJ2-7; maybe TRBD1 (5 bases). Trimming pared 7 bases from V and 3 bases from J, leaving 8 bases between. The CDR3 length is 11 residues. Germline loops: CDR1 SGHRS, CDR2 YFSETQ. The CDR3: CASSQGYEQYF. DNA of the CDR3: TGCGCCAGCTCCCAGGGCTACGAGCAGTACTTC.

The chain couples TRBV5-1 to TRBJ1-5; D perhaps matches TRBD1 (6 bases). CDR3 length: 14 amino acids. V lost 5 bases and J 7 bases, leaving 16 bases between the germline ends. The germline gives CDR1 SGHRS, CDR2 YFSETQ. CDR3 protein: CASREGESHQPQHF. The CDR3 DNA is TGCGCCAGCAGGGAGGGGGAATCGCACCAGCCCCAGCATTTT.

The chain links TRBV28 to TRBJ2-1; tentative D call: TRBD2 (6 bases). V lost 3 bases, J lost 1 base, and 7 bases lay in between. Germline CDR1 reads MDHEN; CDR2 reads SYDVKM. The CDR3 is 14 residues long. This chain's CDR3 is CASSLEGSYNEQFF. The CDR3 nucleotides read TGTGCCAGCAGTTTGGAGGGGTCCTACAATGAGCAGTTCTTC.

This clone was picked up one time. The CDR3 sequence: CASSDQDYYEQYF. In nucleotides, the CDR3 is TGTGCCAGCAGCGATCAGGATTACTACGAGCAGTACTTC. The V and J genes are TRBV7-9 and TRBJ2-7; D is undetermined. Germline CDR1 and CDR2: SEHNR and FQNEAQ (reference sequence). The CDR3 is 13 amino acids. Trimming stripped 5 bases from V and 3 bases from J, with 11 bases between.

CDR3 region: CASSPDQGFRAFF. CDR3 sequence (DNA): TGCGCCAGCAGCCCCGATCAAGGGTTCAGGGCTTTCTTT. The rearrangement joins TRBV5-1 to TRBJ1-1; D is unresolved. Trimming removed 4 bases at V and 11 bases at J, with 18 bases between. The CDR3 length is 13 residues. Germline V lookup: CDR1 SGHRS, CDR2 YFSETQ.

The DNA of the CDR3 is TGTGCCAGCAGCGCAGGGACACCCGAGCAGTACTTC. Translation gives CASSAGTPEQYF. V gene TRBV5-4 combines with J gene TRBJ2-7, with D perhaps matching TRBD1 (6 bases). V lost 4 bases and J lost 6, with 11 bases in between. The CDR3 loop spans 12 amino acids. Germline assignment: CDR1 SGHNT and CDR2 YYREEE (reference sequence).

The rearrangement links TRBV7-6 to TRBJ1-4; a weak D match, TRBD1 (6 bases). CDR3 length: 13 amino acids. Germline V gives CDR1 SGHVS, CDR2 FNYEAQ. V was trimmed by 5 bases and J by 10 bases, leaving 14 bases between them. The CDR3 coding sequence is TGTGCCAGCAGCACTGGACAGATGAGAAAACTGTTTTTT. The encoded protein is CASSTGQMRKLFF.

This chain uses TRBV9 with TRBJ1-1; D remains unclear. The CDR3 has 14 amino acids. Trimming left V 5 bases short and J 1 base short, with 12 bases between. CDR1 and CDR2 (germline): SGDLS, YYNGEE. Here the CDR3 reads CASSWRAENTEAFF. In nucleotides, the CDR3 is TGTGCCAGCAGTTGGAGGGCAGAGAACACTGAAGCTTTCTTT.

The chain recombines TRBV7-3 with TRBJ2-7, with D maybe TRBD2 (5 bases). Germline CDR1 is SGHTA and CDR2 is FQGTGA. V lost 1 base to trimming and J lost 0 bases, with 10 bases between them. The CDR3 length is 15 residues. CDR3 coding DNA: TGTGCCAGCAGCTTAATCCCCGGGATCTCCTACGAGCAGTACTTC. Translation: CASSLIPGISYEQYF.

This clone was recorded only once. The chain carries TRBV18 and TRBJ1-1, with D uncertain. CDR3 size: 14 residues. Germline-derived CDR1 and CDR2 are KGHSH and LQKENI. Trimming stripped 3 bases from V and 1 base from J, with 9 bases between. The chain's CDR3 is CASSPQRANTEAFF. CDR3 DNA: TGTGCCAGCTCACCCCAGCGGGCGAACACTGAAGCTTTCTTT.

The chain uses TRBV11-3 and TRBJ2-2; D might be TRBD1 or TRBD2, each matching 5 bases. Deletions cut 0 bases from V and 4 bases from J, with 21 bases between. Looked up from germline, CDR1 is SGHNT and CDR2 is YENEEA. This CDR3 comprises 19 residues. The CDR3 region is CASSLDGVAAVRGTGELFF. As DNA, the CDR3 is TGTGCCAGCAGCTTAGATGGTGTAGCTGCGGTGAGGGGCACCGGGGAGCTGTTTTTT.

The chain links TRBV6-1 to TRBJ1-3; the D gene is possibly TRBD1 (6 bases). The CDR3 covers 15 residues. The germline V and J ends were trimmed by 6 bases and 4 bases, with 16 bases remaining between them. The germline CDR1 and CDR2 sequences are MNHNS and SASEGT. CDR3 nucleotide sequence: TGTGCCAGCAGCGGAGAAACAGGGTCGGGAAACACCATATATTTT. Its translation: CASSGETGSGNTIYF.

Only one count was recorded for this clone. The V gene is TRBV7-9, the J gene TRBJ1-2, with D perhaps TRBD1 (5 bases). The V end was cut by 5 bases, the J end by 1 base, with 14 bases between. The germline gives CDR1 SEHNR, CDR2 FQNEAQ (reference sequence). This CDR3 is built from 15 residues. The CDR3: CASSTSGERNYGYTF. In nucleotides, the CDR3 is TGTGCCAGCAGCACTTCGGGGGAACGTAACTATGGCTACACCTTC.

In regard to this clone: Other DNA sequences in the sample encode the same CDR3. CDR3 in DNA: TGTGCCAGCTCACCACAGGGTAACACTGAAGCTTTCTTT. Translated, it gives CASSPQGNTEAFF. This sequence joins TRBV18 and TRBJ1-1, with unresolved D. V shed 1 base and J shed 2 bases, with 5 bases lying between them. The CDR3 has 13 amino acids. The germline V gene encodes CDR1 KGHSH and CDR2 LQKENI. Using reference TRBV18 and TRBJ1-1 for the parts outside the CDR3, the full variable domain is NAGVMQNPRHLVRRRGQEARLRCSPMKGHSHVYWYRQLPEEGLKFMVYLQKENIIDESGMPKERFSAEFPKEGPSILRIQQVVRGDSAAYFCASSPQGNTEAFFGQGTRLTVV.

V gene TRBV7-3 combines with J gene TRBJ1-6, with 8 bases that match TRBD1. This CDR3 contains 14 residues. The germline V gene has CDR1 SGHTA and CDR2 FQGTGA. Trimming removed 3 bases from V and 7 bases from J; junction bases left unmatched: 2. CDR3: CASSFRDRNSPLHF. CDR3 nucleotide sequence: TGTGCCAGCAGCTTCCGGGACAGGAATTCACCCCTCCACTTT.

This clone occurred once. V gene TRBV28 combines with J gene TRBJ1-1, with unresolved D. The CDR3 runs 13 residues. Germline V gene lookup returns CDR1 MDHEN and CDR2 SYDVKM. V lost 10 bases and J lost 4, with 16 bases in between. The CDR3 bases are TGTGCCACCAAGGAAGGAGGGCCCACTGAAGCTTTCTTT. Translating gives CATKEGGPTEAFF.

The chain has TRBV28 and TRBJ1-3; 9 bases line up with TRBD1. The CDR3 has 17 residues. V was clipped by 7 bases and J by 1 base; unmatched bases: 11. CDR1 and CDR2 from the germline V gene are MDHEN and SYDVKM. CDR3 loop: CASTLATGGLSGNTIYF. CDR3 DNA sequence: TGTGCCAGCACCCTCGCGACAGGGGGTCTGTCTGGAAACACCATATATTTT.

The chain employs TRBV6-6 and TRBJ1-2; tentative D call: TRBD1 (5 bases). V lost 0 bases and J 3 bases, leaving 11 bases between the germline ends. CDR1 is MNHNY and CDR2 is SVGAGI in the germline V gene (reference sequence). CDR3 length equals 15 residues. CDR3: CASSYSIDRYYGYTF. Written as DNA, the CDR3 is TGTGCCAGCAGTTACTCGATAGACAGATACTATGGCTACACCTTC.

V usage is TRBV5-4 and J usage is TRBJ1-6; 7 bases map to TRBD1. The V gene's germline CDR1 is SGHNT and CDR2 YYREEE (reference sequence). The CDR3 contains 15 residues. Losses at the gene ends were 4 bases for V and 6 bases for J; bases not matched to a gene: 7. The CDR3 is CASSPTSGGNSPLHF. The DNA of the CDR3 is TGTGCCAGCAGCCCCACGTCAGGGGGTAATTCACCCCTCCACTTT.

In DNA form, the CDR3 reads TGTGCCTGGGGTACCCTTGGGACCCTCAGAAATGAGCAGTTCTTC. It codes for CAWGTLGTLRNEQFF. The V gene is TRBV30, the J gene TRBJ2-1; either TRBD1 or TRBD2 may fit D (5 bases each). CDR3 length: 15 residues. V gave up 5 bases and J gave up 7 bases, with 21 bases separating them. Germline CDR1 and CDR2: GTSNPN and SVGIG (reference sequence).

The chain joins TRBV5-1 to TRBJ2-7, with 11 nucleotides matching TRBD2. The CDR3 sequence is 17 residues long. The trim removed 4 bases at V and 2 bases at J, leaving 11 bases unmatched. Germline loops: CDR1 SGHRS, CDR2 YFSETQ. This chain's CDR3 is CASSPPPGLAVTYEQYF. In nucleotides, the CDR3 is TGCGCCAGCAGCCCTCCTCCGGGACTAGCGGTAACCTACGAGCAGTACTTC.

The chain has TRBV25-1 and TRBJ2-5; TRBD2 matches 9 bases. The CDR3 covers 13 residues. Losses at the gene ends were 3 bases for V and 5 bases for J; bases not matched to a gene: 1. The V gene's germline CDR1 is MGHDK and CDR2 SYGVNS. CDR3 DNA: TGTGCCAGCAGTGATGCGGGGGGGGAGACCCAGTACTTC. Translation: CASSDAGGETQYF.

The V gene is TRBV18, the J gene TRBJ2-2; 7 nucleotides line up with TRBD1. With 3 bases clipped from V and 1 base from J, the junction kept 2 bases outside the gene matches. In germline, CDR1 is KGHSH, CDR2 LQKENI. The CDR3 contains 15 residues. The CDR3 sequence is CASSPGTVNTGELFF. Written as DNA, the CDR3 is TGTGCCAGCTCACCGGGGACAGTGAACACCGGGGAGCTGTTTTTT.

The chain links TRBV23-1 to TRBJ1-1; D is unclear. TRBV23-1 belongs to the ORF category, with a function that is uncertain. The CDR3 covers 16 residues. V was pared by 6 bases and J by 2 bases, with 19 bases between. This CDR3 reads CASRIRGRKVNTEAFF. The CDR3 DNA reads TGCGCCAGCAGAATCAGAGGCAGAAAGGTTAACACTGAAGCTTTCTTT.

V and J are TRBV6-4 and TRBJ2-5; D possibly corresponds to TRBD1 (6 bases). This CDR3 contains 12 residues. Germline CDR1 and CDR2: MRHNA and SNTAGT. V was shortened by 3 bases and J by 9 bases, with 11 bases between the two germline ends. This CDR3 reads CASSEGAGPQYF. The DNA for the CDR3 is TGTGCCAGCAGTGAGGGGGCCGGGCCCCAGTACTTC.

The table lists this clone with a count of one. The chain employs TRBV7-2 and TRBJ1-2; 9 nucleotides match TRBD1. Trimming cost V 4 bases and J 8 bases; bases outside gene matches: 5. The V gene's germline CDR1 is SGHTA and CDR2 FQGNSA. This CDR3 is 13 amino acids long. This chain's CDR3 is CASSSGQGTGYTF. The CDR3 DNA sequence: TGTGCCAGCAGCTCCGGACAGGGGACGGGCTACACCTTC.